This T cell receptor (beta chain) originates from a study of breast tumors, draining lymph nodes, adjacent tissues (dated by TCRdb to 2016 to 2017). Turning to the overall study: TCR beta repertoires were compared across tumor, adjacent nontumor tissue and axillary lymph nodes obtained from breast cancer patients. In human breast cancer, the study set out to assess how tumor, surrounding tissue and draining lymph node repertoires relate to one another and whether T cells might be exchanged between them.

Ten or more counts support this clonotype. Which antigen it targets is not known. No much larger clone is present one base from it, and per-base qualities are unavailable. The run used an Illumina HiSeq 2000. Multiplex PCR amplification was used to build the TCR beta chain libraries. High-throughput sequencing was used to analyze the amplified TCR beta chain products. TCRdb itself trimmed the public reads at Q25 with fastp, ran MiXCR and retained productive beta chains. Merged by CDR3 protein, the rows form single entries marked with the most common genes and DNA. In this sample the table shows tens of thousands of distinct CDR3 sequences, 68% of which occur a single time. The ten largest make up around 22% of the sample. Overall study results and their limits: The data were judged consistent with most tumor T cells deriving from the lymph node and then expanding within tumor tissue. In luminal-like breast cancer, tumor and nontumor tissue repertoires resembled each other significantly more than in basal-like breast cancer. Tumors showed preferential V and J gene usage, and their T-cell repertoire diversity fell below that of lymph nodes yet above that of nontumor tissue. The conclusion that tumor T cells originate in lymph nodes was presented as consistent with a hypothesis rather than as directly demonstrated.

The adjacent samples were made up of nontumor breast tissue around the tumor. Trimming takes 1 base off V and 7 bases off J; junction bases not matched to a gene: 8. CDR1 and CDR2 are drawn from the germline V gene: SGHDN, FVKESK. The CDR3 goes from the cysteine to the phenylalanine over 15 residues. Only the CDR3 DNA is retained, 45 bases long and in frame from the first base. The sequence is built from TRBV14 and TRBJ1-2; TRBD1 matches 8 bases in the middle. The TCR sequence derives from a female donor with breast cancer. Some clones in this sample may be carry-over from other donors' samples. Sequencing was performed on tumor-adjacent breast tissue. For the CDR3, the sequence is CASSQAAGGAGGYTF. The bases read TGTGCCAGCAGCCAAGCCGCAGGGGGCGCCGGTGGCTACACCTTC.